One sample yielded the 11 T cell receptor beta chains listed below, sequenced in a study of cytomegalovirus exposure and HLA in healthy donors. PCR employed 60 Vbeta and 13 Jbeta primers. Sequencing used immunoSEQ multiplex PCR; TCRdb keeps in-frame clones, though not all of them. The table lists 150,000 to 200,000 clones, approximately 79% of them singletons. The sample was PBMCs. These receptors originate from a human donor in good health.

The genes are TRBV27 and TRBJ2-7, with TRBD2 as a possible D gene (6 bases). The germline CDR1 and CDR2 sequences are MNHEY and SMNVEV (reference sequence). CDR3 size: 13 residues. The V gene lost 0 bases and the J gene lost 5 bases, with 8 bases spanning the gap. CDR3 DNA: TGTGCCAGCAGTTTATCAGGAGGGGACGAGCAGTACTTC. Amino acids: CASSLSGGDEQYF.

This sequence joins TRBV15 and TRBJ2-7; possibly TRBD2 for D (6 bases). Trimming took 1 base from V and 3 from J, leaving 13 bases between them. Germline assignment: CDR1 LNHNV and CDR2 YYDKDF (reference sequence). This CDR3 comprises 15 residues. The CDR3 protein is CATSRGSGLIYEQYF. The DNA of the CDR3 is TGTGCCACCAGCAGAGGATCGGGACTCATCTACGAGCAGTACTTC.

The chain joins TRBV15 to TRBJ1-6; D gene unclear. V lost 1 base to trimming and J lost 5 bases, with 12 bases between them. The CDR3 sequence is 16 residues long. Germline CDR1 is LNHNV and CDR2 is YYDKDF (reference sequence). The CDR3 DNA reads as TGTGCCACCAGCAGAGGGGCCAGCAAGGATAATTCACCCCTCCACTTT. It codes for CATSRGASKDNSPLHF.

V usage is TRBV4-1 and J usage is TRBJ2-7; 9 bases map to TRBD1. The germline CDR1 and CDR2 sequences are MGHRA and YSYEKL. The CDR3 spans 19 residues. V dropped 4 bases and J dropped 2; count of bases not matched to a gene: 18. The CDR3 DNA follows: TGCGCCAGCAGCCGCGGACAGGGGACTAAGGGCCTCCGACCCTACGAGCAGTACTTC. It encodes CASSRGQGTKGLRPYEQYF.

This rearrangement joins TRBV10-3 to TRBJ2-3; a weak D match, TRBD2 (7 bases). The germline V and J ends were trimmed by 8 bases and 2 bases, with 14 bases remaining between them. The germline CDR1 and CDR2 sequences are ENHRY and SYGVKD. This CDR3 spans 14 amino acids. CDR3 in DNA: TGTGCCATCCGGAGGGGGGGCGACACAGATACGCAGTATTTT. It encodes CAIRRGGDTDTQYF.

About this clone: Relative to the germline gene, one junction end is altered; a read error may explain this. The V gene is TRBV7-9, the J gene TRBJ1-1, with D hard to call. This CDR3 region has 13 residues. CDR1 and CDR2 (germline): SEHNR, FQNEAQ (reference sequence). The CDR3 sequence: CSSSLRGNTEAFF. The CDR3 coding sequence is TGTTCCAGCAGCTTACGGGGTAACACTGAAGCTTTCTTT.

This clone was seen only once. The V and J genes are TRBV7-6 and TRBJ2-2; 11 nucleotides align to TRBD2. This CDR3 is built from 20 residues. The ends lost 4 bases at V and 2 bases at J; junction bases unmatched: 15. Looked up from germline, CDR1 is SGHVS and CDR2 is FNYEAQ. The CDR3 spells CASSWITSGGPDYNTGELFF. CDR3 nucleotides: TGTGCCAGCAGCTGGATCACTAGCGGGGGACCCGATTACAACACCGGGGAGCTGTTTTTT.

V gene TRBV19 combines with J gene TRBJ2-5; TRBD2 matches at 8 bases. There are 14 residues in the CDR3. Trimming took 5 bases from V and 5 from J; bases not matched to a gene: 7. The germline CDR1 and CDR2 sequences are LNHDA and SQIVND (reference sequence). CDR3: CASSPGGGRETQYF. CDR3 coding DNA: TGTGCCAGTAGTCCCGGGGGGGGGAGGGAGACCCAGTACTTC.

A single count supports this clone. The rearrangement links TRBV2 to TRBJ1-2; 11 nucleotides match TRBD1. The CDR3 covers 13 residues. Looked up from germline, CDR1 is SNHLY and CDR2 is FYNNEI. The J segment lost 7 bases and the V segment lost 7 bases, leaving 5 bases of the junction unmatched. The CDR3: CASNGQGAGGYTF. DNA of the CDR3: TGTGCCAGCAATGGACAGGGGGCCGGTGGCTACACCTTC.

The CDR3 region is CASSTTTGVGENIQYF. In DNA, the CDR3 is TGTGCCAGTAGTACTACTACGGGGGTAGGTGAAAACATTCAGTACTTC. This chain links TRBV19 with TRBJ2-4; weak D call: TRBD2 (6 bases). Trimming took 4 bases from V and 5 from J, leaving 18 bases between them. The CDR3 contains 16 residues. CDR1 and CDR2 from the germline V gene are LNHDA and SQIVND (reference sequence).

The CDR3 reads CASSLRTGEKTQYF. The CDR3 nucleotides read TGTGCCAGCAGTCTCAGGACAGGGGAAAAGACCCAGTACTTC. The gene calls are TRBV27 and TRBJ2-5, with 9 bases identical to TRBD1. The CDR3 sequence is 14 residues long. Germline trimming cut 5 bases from V and 6 bases from J; bases unmatched to any gene: 7. CDR1 and CDR2 (germline): MNHEY, SMNVEV (reference sequence).